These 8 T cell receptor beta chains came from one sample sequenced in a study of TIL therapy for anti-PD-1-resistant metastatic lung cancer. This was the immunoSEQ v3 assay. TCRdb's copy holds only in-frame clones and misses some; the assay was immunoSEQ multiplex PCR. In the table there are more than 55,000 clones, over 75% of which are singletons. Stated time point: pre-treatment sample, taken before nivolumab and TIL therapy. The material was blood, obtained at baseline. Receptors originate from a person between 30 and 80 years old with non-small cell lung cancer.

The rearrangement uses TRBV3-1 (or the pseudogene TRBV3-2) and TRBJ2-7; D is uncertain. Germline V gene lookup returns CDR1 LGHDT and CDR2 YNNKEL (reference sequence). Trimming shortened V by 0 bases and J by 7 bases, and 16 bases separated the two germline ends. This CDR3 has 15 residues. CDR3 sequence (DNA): TGTGCCAGCAGCCAAGAAGTAGACTTTCTCTGGGAGCAGTACTTC. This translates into CASSQEVDFLWEQYF.

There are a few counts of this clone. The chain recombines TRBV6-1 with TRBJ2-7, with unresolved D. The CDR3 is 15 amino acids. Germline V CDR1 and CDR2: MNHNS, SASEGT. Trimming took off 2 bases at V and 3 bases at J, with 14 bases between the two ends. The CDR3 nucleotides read TGTGCCAGCAGTGAATATGGATTAGGGAACTACGAGCAGTACTTC. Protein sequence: CASSEYGLGNYEQYF.

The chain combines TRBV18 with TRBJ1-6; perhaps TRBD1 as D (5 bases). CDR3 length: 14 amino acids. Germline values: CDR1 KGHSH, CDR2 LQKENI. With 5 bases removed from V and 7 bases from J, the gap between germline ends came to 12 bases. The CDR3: CASSRDGLNSPLHF. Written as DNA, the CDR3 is TGTGCCAGCTCAAGGGACGGACTGAATTCACCCCTCCACTTT.

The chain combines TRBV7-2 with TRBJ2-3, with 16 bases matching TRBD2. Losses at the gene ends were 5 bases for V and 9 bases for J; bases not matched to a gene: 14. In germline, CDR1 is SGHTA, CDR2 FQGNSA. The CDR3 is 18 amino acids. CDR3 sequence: CASSDDPGLAGGPGTQYF. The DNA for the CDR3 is TGTGCCAGCAGCGACGACCCGGGACTAGCGGGAGGGCCGGGAACGCAGTATTTT. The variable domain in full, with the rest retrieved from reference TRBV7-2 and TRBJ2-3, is GAGVSQSPSNKVTEKGKDVELRCDPISGHTALYWYRQSLGQGLEFLIYFQGNSAPDKSGLPSDRFSAERTGGSVSTLTIQRTQQEDSAVYLCASSDDPGLAGGPGTQYFGPGTRLTVL.

The CDR3 reads CASSQSGRGREKLFF. The CDR3 DNA reads as TGCGCCAGCAGTCAATCGGGGAGGGGTCGGGAAAAACTGTTTTTT. This chain links TRBV23-1 with TRBJ1-4, with a weak D call TRBD1 (5 bases). TRBV23-1 is noted as an ORF with a role that remains uncertain. The CDR3 covers 15 residues. V lost 0 bases, J lost 8 bases, and 13 bases lay in between.

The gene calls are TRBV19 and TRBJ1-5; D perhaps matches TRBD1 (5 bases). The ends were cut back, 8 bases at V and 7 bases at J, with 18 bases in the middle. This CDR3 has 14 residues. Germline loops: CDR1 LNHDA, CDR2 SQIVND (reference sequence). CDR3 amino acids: CASEQGIFWQPQHF. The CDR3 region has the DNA TGTGCCAGTGAGCAGGGAATCTTCTGGCAGCCCCAGCATTTT.

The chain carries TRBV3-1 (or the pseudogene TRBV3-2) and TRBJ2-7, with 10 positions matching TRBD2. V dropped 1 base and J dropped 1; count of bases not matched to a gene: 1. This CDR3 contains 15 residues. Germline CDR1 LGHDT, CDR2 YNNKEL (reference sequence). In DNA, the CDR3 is TGTGCCAGCAGCCAAGCAGCGGGGGGGTCCTACGAGCAGTACTTC. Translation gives CASSQAAGGSYEQYF.

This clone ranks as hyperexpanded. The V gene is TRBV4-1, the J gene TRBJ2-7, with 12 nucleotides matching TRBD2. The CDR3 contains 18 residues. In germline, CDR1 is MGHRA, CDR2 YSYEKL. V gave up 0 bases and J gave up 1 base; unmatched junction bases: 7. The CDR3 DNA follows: TGCGCCAGCAGCCAAGATCCCCCGACTAGCGGGAGATCCTACGAGCAGTACTTC. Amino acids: CASSQDPPTSGRSYEQYF.